This entry lists 30 T cell receptor beta chains sequenced from one sample in a study of T cell repertoires in cytomegalovirus infection. No antigen is known for these receptors. TCRdb redid the calling of the reads with MiXCR, one entry per CDR3 protein. The table lists roughly 350,000 distinct CDR3 sequences, roughly 34% of them singletons. Here the sequenced sample was cultured PBMCs, taken from culture after CMV antigen stimulation. The receptors come from a human donor in good health (CMV status not recorded). Some clones in this sample may be carry-over from other donors' samples.

The sample holds a few counts of this clonotype. The gene calls are TRBV7-2 and TRBJ1-2; tentative D call: TRBD1 (6 bases). CDR3 length equals 17 residues. Germline V gene data show CDR1 as SGHTA and CDR2 as FQGNSA. Trimming removed 5 bases at V and 5 bases at J, with 24 bases between. CDR3 DNA: TGTGCCAGCAGCCCAGTTGGGGGGGACACTTCTGATTATGGCTACACCTTC. Amino acids: CASSPVGGDTSDYGYTF.

The gene calls are TRBV7-2 and TRBJ2-3; D gene ambiguous. Germline CDR1 reads SGHTA; CDR2 reads FQGNSA. V lost 5 bases to trimming and J lost 2 bases, with 8 bases between them. This CDR3 is built from 13 residues. As DNA, the CDR3 is TGTGCCAGCAGCCCTATCCACACAGATACGCAGTATTTT. The encoded protein is CASSPIHTDTQYF.

The sample holds a few counts of this clonotype. The rearrangement links TRBV7-3 to TRBJ1-2; unclear D gene. The length of the CDR3 is 14 residues. Trimming took 5 bases from V and 0 from J, leaving 10 bases between them. CDR1 is SGHTA, CDR2 FQGTGA, per germline. CDR3 in DNA: TGTGCCAGCAGCACCGCCGGGACTAACTATGGCTACACCTTC. Translating it yields CASSTAGTNYGYTF.

This sequence joins TRBV12-3 or TRBV12-4 and TRBJ1-1; no reliable D call. The V and J ends lost 3 bases and 7 bases respectively, with 9 bases between them. The CDR3 contains 12 residues. CDR3 bases: TGTGCCAGCAGTTTCGCCCCCCTTGAAGCTTTCTTT. Translated, it gives CASSFAPLEAFF.

The chain carries TRBV7-2 and TRBJ1-2; tentative D call: TRBD1 (6 bases). Germline V lookup: CDR1 SGHTA, CDR2 FQGNSA. This CDR3 is built from 14 residues. Trimming left V 3 bases short and J 6 bases short, with 14 bases between. DNA of the CDR3: TGTGCCAGCAGCTTCAGACAGGCCCTTAATGGCTACACCTTC. Protein: CASSFRQALNGYTF.

This clonotype showed up just a few times. The J gene is TRBJ2-5, the V gene TRBV19, with 10 bases lining up with TRBD2. After removal of 8 bases from V and 4 bases from J, the junction contained 10 bases not matched to a gene. The CDR3 has 15 residues. Germline loops: CDR1 LNHDA, CDR2 SQIVND (reference sequence). The CDR3 reads CASSLLAGMGETQYF. CDR3 sequence (DNA): TGTGCCAGTTCGTTACTAGCGGGGATGGGAGAGACCCAGTACTTC.

The table lists this clonotype with a few counts. The gene calls are TRBV14 and TRBJ1-3; D is unresolved. The V and J ends lost 0 bases and 4 bases respectively, with 7 bases between them. In germline, CDR1 is SGHDN, CDR2 FVKESK. CDR3 length: 14 residues. The CDR3 coding sequence is TGTGCCAGCAGCCAAGATTTGGGAGGAAACACCATATATTTT. This translates into CASSQDLGGNTIYF.

This clonotype was counted only a few times. This sequence joins TRBV12-3 or TRBV12-4 and TRBJ1-1, with D unresolved. CDR3 size: 13 residues. V dropped 4 bases and J dropped 0 bases, with 6 bases sitting between them. The CDR3 here is CASSSPLNTEAFF. The CDR3 DNA reads TGTGCCAGCAGTTCCCCATTGAACACTGAAGCTTTCTTT.

The chain couples TRBV11-2 to TRBJ1-2; 9 bases match TRBD1. With V trimmed by 4 bases and J by 5 bases, 11 bases remained unmatched. In germline, CDR1 is SGHAT, CDR2 FQNNGV. The CDR3 length is 16 residues. The CDR3 bases are TGTGCCAGCAGCTCTCTCGTTGGACAGGGGACATATGGCTACACCTTC. It translates to CASSSLVGQGTYGYTF.

The chain couples TRBV5-4 to TRBJ2-2; the D is unclear. V was clipped by 3 bases and J by 5 bases, with 17 bases between them. The V gene's germline CDR1 is SGHNT and CDR2 YYREEE (reference sequence). The CDR3 is 16 residues long. The CDR3 DNA follows: TGTGCCAGCAGCTCTCTCCCAGGTTCTCTTACCGGGGAGCTGTTTTTT. Amino acids: CASSSLPGSLTGELFF.

This clonotype came up a few times. The chain uses TRBV10-3 and TRBJ1-1; 7 bases line up with TRBD1. The CDR3 totals 14 residues. The V gene's germline CDR1 is ENHRY and CDR2 SYGVKD. The V gene end was trimmed by 3 bases and the J gene end by 4 bases; junction bases not matched to a gene: 5. DNA for the CDR3: TGTGCCATCAGTGATAACAGGGGCTTCACTGAAGCTTTCTTT. Translating gives CAISDNRGFTEAFF.

This clonotype was seen many times. The V gene is TRBV7-2, the J gene TRBJ2-7; D is ambiguous. With 1 base removed from V and 3 bases from J, the gap between germline ends came to 7 bases. The CDR3 loop spans 13 amino acids. Per germline, CDR1 SGHTA and CDR2 FQGNSA. The CDR3 coding sequence is TGTGCCAGCAGCTTAGGGTCAGGCTACGAGCAGTACGTC. Its translation: CASSLGSGYEQYV.

The CDR3 loop reads CASSPHGAKWANEQFF. As DNA, the CDR3 is TGCGCCAGCAGCCCCCACGGGGCCAAATGGGCCAATGAGCAGTTCTTC. The gene calls are TRBV4-3 and TRBJ2-1, with D perhaps being TRBD1 or TRBD2 (5 bases each). The length of the CDR3 is 16 residues. The germline V gene has CDR1 LGHNA and CDR2 YSLEER. V lost 4 bases and J 6 bases, leaving 19 bases between the germline ends.

This clonotype was seen a handful of times. The chain links TRBV2 to TRBJ2-1; 11 bases align to TRBD2. The V gene's germline CDR1 is SNHLY and CDR2 FYNNEI. Trimming cost V 6 bases and J 7 bases; bases outside gene matches: 5. The CDR3 sequence is 14 residues long. CDR3 DNA sequence: TGTGCCAGCAGCACTAGCGGGAGTTTGAATGAGCAGTTCTTC. This gives the protein CASSTSGSLNEQFF.

This clonotype has at least ten counts. The chain links TRBV19 to TRBJ2-1; 11 bases map to TRBD2. Germline-derived CDR1 and CDR2 are LNHDA and SQIVND (reference sequence). The CDR3 runs to 16 residues. V lost 5 bases to trimming and J lost 3 bases; unmatched junction nucleotides: 6. The CDR3 sequence: CASSPYGTSGYNEQFF. DNA of the CDR3: TGTGCCAGTAGTCCTTACGGGACTAGCGGCTACAATGAGCAGTTCTTC.

This clonotype was detected only a few times. The chain employs TRBV4-3 and TRBJ2-3, with D unresolved. The CDR3 length is 16 residues. Trimming pared 2 bases from V and 1 base from J, leaving 13 bases between. CDR1 is LGHNA and CDR2 is YSLEER in the germline V gene. The CDR3 reads CASSQHLSARTDTQYF. DNA of the CDR3: TGCGCCAGCAGCCAACATCTCAGCGCGCGCACAGATACGCAGTATTTT.

This clonotype was detected many times. This chain uses TRBV7-8 with TRBJ2-1; TRBD1 matches at 7 bases. This CDR3 has 22 residues. The germline V gene has CDR1 SGHVS and CDR2 FQNEAQ. Unmatched junction bases numbered 23, after V lost 3 bases and J lost 0 bases. CDR3 sequence (DNA): TGTGCCAGCAGCTTGGGACAGATTGATACATACAAAATGTGGAGCTCCTACAATGAGCAGTTCTTC. It is translated as CASSLGQIDTYKMWSSYNEQFF.

There are a few counts of this clonotype. The rearrangement uses TRBV5-6 and TRBJ2-7; tentatively, D is TRBD1 (5 bases). This CDR3 contains 14 residues. Between the trimmed V and J ends, which lost 0 bases and 2 bases, there was a span of 9 bases. The germline V gene encodes CDR1 SGHDT and CDR2 YYEEEE. In nucleotides, the CDR3 is TGTGCCAGCAGCTTGGTGGACATCACCTACGAGCAGTACTTC. It codes for CASSLVDITYEQYF.

CDR3 in DNA: TGTGCCAGCAGCCAGGCTAACTCCGCCTCGTCCAAAAACATTCAGTACTTC. Encoded protein: CASSQANSASSKNIQYF. The J gene is TRBJ2-4, the V gene TRBV4-2; D call uncertain. V was trimmed by 3 bases and J by 2 bases, leaving 17 bases between them. Per germline, CDR1 LGHNA and CDR2 YNFKEQ. CDR3 length: 17 residues.

This chain joins TRBV7-6 and TRBJ2-1; D gene uncertain. Germline values: CDR1 SGHVS, CDR2 FNYEAQ. The CDR3 covers 13 residues. Deletions cut 5 bases from V and 9 bases from J, with 14 bases between. CDR3 loop: CASSQVSSSEQFF. The CDR3 DNA is TGTGCCAGCAGCCAAGTGAGCTCAAGTGAGCAGTTCTTC.

The rearrangement links TRBV6-6 to TRBJ2-1; no firm D call. V was cut by 7 bases and J by 1 base, with 14 bases left in between. Germline loops: CDR1 MNHNY, CDR2 SVGAGI (reference sequence). The CDR3 sequence is 15 residues long. The CDR3 region has the DNA TGTGCCAGCACATTGAGCAGGAGATCCTACAATGAGCAGTTCTTC. Translating gives CASTLSRRSYNEQFF.

The rearrangement uses TRBV6-2 or TRBV6-3 and TRBJ2-7; 9 nucleotides align to TRBD1. The germline V gene has CDR1 MNHEY and CDR2 SVGEGT. CDR3 length equals 15 residues. Trimming took 0 bases from V and 3 from J; bases not matched to a gene: 3. CDR3 amino acids: CASSYSRGQGYEQYV. The DNA for the CDR3 is TGTGCCAGCAGTTACTCGAGGGGACAGGGCTACGAGCAGTACGTC.

V is TRBV12-3 or TRBV12-4 and J is TRBJ2-1, with TRBD1 matching over 7 bases. CDR3 length: 17 amino acids. The V gene end was trimmed by 2 bases and the J gene end by 4 bases; junction bases not matched to a gene: 11. CDR3 DNA: TGTGCCAGCAGTTTAAAAACCGGGACAGCCACATACAATGAGCAGTTCTTC. Amino acids: CASSLKTGTATYNEQFF.

The genes are TRBV2 and TRBJ2-5, with 8 bases matching TRBD1. The CDR3 is 14 residues long. Germline V lookup: CDR1 SNHLY, CDR2 FYNNEI. Losses at the gene ends were 5 bases for V and 1 base for J; bases not matched to a gene: 3. The CDR3 spells CASSTGQGQETQYF. The CDR3 DNA reads TGTGCCAGCAGTACCGGACAGGGCCAAGAGACCCAGTACTTC.

This clonotype appeared once. The chain combines TRBV4-1 with TRBJ2-7, with a weak D call TRBD1 (5 bases). The CDR3 consists of 15 residues. V lost 5 bases and J 0 bases, leaving 14 bases between the germline ends. Germline loops: CDR1 MGHRA, CDR2 YSYEKL. The CDR3 DNA reads as TGCGCCAGCAGCTCTCGGACATCCTACTCCTACGAGCAGTACTTC. Translated: CASSSRTSYSYEQYF.

This chain links TRBV7-6 with TRBJ2-3, with D possibly TRBD1 on 6 matching bases. The V and J ends lost 5 bases and 6 bases respectively, with 12 bases between them. Per the germline V gene, CDR1 is SGHVS and CDR2 is FNYEAQ. The CDR3 length is 13 residues. CDR3 nucleotides: TGTGCCAGCAGCACTGCACAGGGTGATACGCAGTATTTT. Its protein product is CASSTAQGDTQYF.

The chain carries TRBV27 and TRBJ2-7; 12 bases map to TRBD2. The CDR3 is 16 amino acids. The germline CDR1 and CDR2 sequences are MNHEY and SMNVEV (reference sequence). The J segment lost 5 bases and the V segment lost 3 bases, leaving 8 bases of the junction unmatched. The CDR3 region has the DNA TGTGCCAGCAGTTTTCGACTAGCGGGAGAGTTCGACGAGCAGTACTTC. Amino acids: CASSFRLAGEFDEQYF.

The CDR3 spells CASRPAEGSRSSYNEQFF. The DNA of the CDR3 is TGTGCCAGCAGACCCGCCGAAGGGAGCAGGAGCTCCTACAATGAGCAGTTCTTC. The chain employs TRBV11-2 and TRBJ2-1, with a weak D call TRBD2 (5 bases). Trimming removed 6 bases at V and 0 bases at J, with 21 bases between. Per germline, CDR1 SGHAT and CDR2 FQNNGV. This CDR3 has 18 amino acids.

The V call is TRBV7-2, the J call TRBJ2-3, with 7 bases identical to TRBD2. V shed 5 bases and J 5 bases; nucleotides not matched to a gene: 10. Germline loops: CDR1 SGHTA, CDR2 FQGNSA. The CDR3 consists of 15 residues. The CDR3 bases are TGTGCCAGCAGCACCGGACTAGGACAAGGAGATACGCAGTATTTT. It is translated as CASSTGLGQGDTQYF.

V usage is TRBV25-1 and J usage is TRBJ2-2, with D possibly being TRBD1 (6 bases). Trimming pared 11 bases from V and 4 bases from J, leaving 14 bases between. CDR1 and CDR2 from the germline V gene are MGHDK and SYGVNS. The CDR3 is made up of 13 amino acids. As DNA, the CDR3 is TGTGCCTATAGGGGGTCCAGCACCGGGGAGCTGTTTTTT. This translates into CAYRGSSTGELFF.